This T cell receptor beta chain was identified during a study of blood T cell repertoires in COVID-19. V lost 3 bases to trimming and J lost 4 bases; unmatched junction nucleotides: 5. CDR1 and CDR2 (germline): SGHRS, YFSETQ. The CDR3 is 14 amino acids. Produced via immunoSEQ multiplex PCR; TCRdb's table is partial and in-frame only. The sample shows 210,000 or so clones, approximately 80% of them seen only once. The receptor comes from a man aged 25-45 years with acute COVID-19. The sample was PBMCs or T cells enriched from blood (not recorded which). The chain couples TRBV5-1 to TRBJ2-7, with 9 bases fitting TRBD1. CDR3 bases: TGCGCCAGCAGCTCACAGGGGGCCGGTTACGAGCAGTACTTC. Translating it yields CASSSQGAGYEQYF. The variable domain in full, with the rest retrieved from reference TRBV5-1 and TRBJ2-7, is KAGVTQTPRYLIKTRGQQVTLSCSPISGHRSVSWYQQTPGQGLQFLFEYFSETQRNKGNFPGRFSGRQFSNSRSEMNVSTLELGDSALYLCASSSQGAGYEQYFGPGTRLTVT.